These 21 T cell receptor beta chains were sequenced from one sample in a study of T cell responses to AZD1222 COVID-19 vaccine. The data were produced by immunoSEQ multiplex PCR, yet TCRdb's version contains in-frame clones alone and is incomplete. The sample lists more than 75,000 clones; around 90% were seen once. The source material was peripheral blood, sampled on day 0 of AZD1222 vaccination. The receptors originated from an adult in good health.

The J gene is TRBJ2-2, the V gene TRBV24-1; D is unresolved. This CDR3 region has 14 residues. CDR1 is KGHDR and CDR2 is SFDVKD in the germline V gene. V was clipped by 3 bases and J by 8 bases, with 12 bases between them. Written as DNA, the CDR3 is TGTGCCACCAGTGATACTCACTTGGGGGGGGAGCTGTTTTTT. As protein: CATSDTHLGGELFF.

The chain carries TRBV6-2 or TRBV6-3 and TRBJ1-1; no clear D gene. V was cut by 0 bases and J by 11 bases, with 10 bases left in between. The CDR3 has 12 residues. The V gene's germline CDR1 is MNHEY and CDR2 SVGEGT. DNA of the CDR3: TGTGCCAGCAGTTACTCCCACGCTGGGGCTTTCTTT. Its protein product is CASSYSHAGAFF.

The chain combines TRBV6-2 or TRBV6-3 with TRBJ2-1; possibly TRBD1 for D (6 bases). Germline loops: CDR1 MNHEY, CDR2 SVGEGT. Trimming left V 6 bases short and J 5 bases short, with 20 bases between. The CDR3 loop spans 16 amino acids. CDR3 sequence: CASSDGMTGVNNEQFF. DNA of the CDR3: TGTGCCAGCAGCGACGGAATGACAGGAGTTAACAATGAGCAGTTCTTC.

The chain couples TRBV6-2 or TRBV6-3 to TRBJ2-2; 12 bases agree with TRBD2. Germline V gene data show CDR1 as MNHEY and CDR2 as SVGEGT. This CDR3 contains 18 residues. V trimming: 5 bases; J trimming: 1 base; junction bases outside the gene matches: 8. CDR3 protein: CASSPGLAGTMNTGELFF. The CDR3 nucleotides are TGTGCCAGCAGTCCCGGACTAGCGGGAACCATGAACACCGGGGAGCTGTTTTTT.

This chain uses TRBV19 with TRBJ2-1, with TRBD2 matching over 10 bases. V trimming: 6 bases; J trimming: 3 bases; junction bases outside the gene matches: 5. From germline, CDR1 is LNHDA and CDR2 SQIVND (reference sequence). The CDR3 contains 15 residues. DNA for the CDR3: TGTGCCAGTAGGGAGACTAGCGGGTACTACAATGAGCAGTTCTTC. Its protein product is CASRETSGYYNEQFF. Variable domain in full (rest from reference TRBV19 and TRBJ2-1): DGGITQSPKYLFRKEGQNVTLSCEQNLNHDAMYWYRQDPGQGLRLIYYSQIVNDFQKGDIAEGYSVSREKKESFPLTVTSAQKNPTAFYLCASRETSGYYNEQFFGPGTRLTVL.

This clone was detected only once. This chain's CDR3 is CASSLEGYEQYF. DNA for the CDR3: TGTGCCAGCAGTTTGGAGGGGTACGAGCAGTACTTC. The rearrangement uses TRBV6-2 or TRBV6-3 and TRBJ2-7, with D possibly being TRBD2 (6 bases). The V gene's germline CDR1 is MNHEY and CDR2 SVGEGT. The CDR3 runs 12 residues. V was pared by 4 bases and J by 4 bases, with 8 bases between.

This clone was seen more than once but under ten times. This rearrangement joins TRBV11-3 to TRBJ2-7, with 8 bases lining up with TRBD2. CDR3 size: 13 residues. Germline CDR1 reads SGHNT; CDR2 reads YENEEA. With V trimmed by 3 bases and J by 2 bases, 0 bases remained unmatched. The CDR3 bases are TGTGCCAGCAGCTTTAGCGGGGCCTACGAGCAGTACTTC. Translating gives CASSFSGAYEQYF.

In nucleotides, the CDR3 is TGTGCCAGCAGTTTGGGGGGGCAGCGCGAGCAGTACTTC. Translating it yields CASSLGGQREQYF. This chain links TRBV28 with TRBJ2-7, with a weak D call TRBD2 (7 bases). Germline CDR1 and CDR2: MDHEN and SYDVKM. The CDR3 extends over 13 amino acids. Trimming cost V 3 bases and J 6 bases, with 12 bases left between them. The full variable domain, rest sourced from reference TRBV28 and TRBJ2-7, is DVKVTQSSRYLVKRTGEKVFLECVQDMDHENMFWYRQDPGLGLRLIYFSYDVKMKEKGDIPEGYSVSREKKERFSLILESASTNQTSMYLCASSLGGQREQYFGPGTRLTVT.

The V gene is TRBV7-6, the J gene TRBJ1-5, with 7 positions matching TRBD1. The CDR3 has 16 amino acids. The junction had 4 bases not matched to a gene; V was cut back by 1 base and J by 1 base. Germline assignment: CDR1 SGHVS and CDR2 FNYEAQ. The chain's CDR3 is CASSLGQGNSNQPQHF. The CDR3 DNA reads TGTGCCAGCAGCTTAGGACAGGGAAACAGCAATCAGCCCCAGCATTTT.

The rearrangement joins TRBV7-9 to TRBJ2-1; D remains unclear. This CDR3 is 12 amino acids long. The V gene's germline CDR1 is SEHNR and CDR2 FQNEAQ (reference sequence). Trimming removed 5 bases at V and 7 bases at J, with 9 bases between. This CDR3 reads CASSPVWNEQFF. CDR3 sequence (DNA): TGTGCCAGCAGCCCGGTCTGGAATGAGCAGTTCTTC.

V and J are TRBV6-2 or TRBV6-3 and TRBJ1-1; TRBD1 is a possible D gene (5 bases). Trimming pared 5 bases from V and 4 bases from J, leaving 11 bases between. This CDR3 region has 13 residues. Germline CDR1 is MNHEY and CDR2 is SVGEGT. The CDR3 nucleotides are TGTGCCAGCAGTCTGGGGGGGGGCACTGAAGCTTTCTTT. Amino acid sequence: CASSLGGGTEAFF.

This chain links TRBV3-1 (or the pseudogene TRBV3-2) with TRBJ2-3; D is undetermined. Trimming took off 1 base at V and 7 bases at J, with 12 bases between the two ends. This CDR3 comprises 14 residues. Germline V lookup: CDR1 LGHDT, CDR2 YNNKEL (reference sequence). The chain's CDR3 is CASSQGQQGHTQYF. CDR3 DNA: TGTGCCAGCAGCCAAGGTCAGCAAGGGCATACGCAGTATTTT.

The chain links TRBV28 to TRBJ1-2; D not resolved. This CDR3 is 18 amino acids long. V lost 3 bases and J 6 bases, leaving 26 bases between the germline ends. In germline, CDR1 is MDHEN, CDR2 SYDVKM. The CDR3 DNA is TGTGCCAGCAGTTTGTCTCCGGGAACCGTATACTCGGCACATGGCTACACCTTC. Protein: CASSLSPGTVYSAHGYTF.

The chain couples TRBV5-5 to TRBJ2-7; weak D call: TRBD2 (6 bases). This CDR3 contains 14 residues. V lost 6 bases and J lost 2, with 15 bases in between. Germline CDR1 SGHKS, CDR2 YYEKEE (reference sequence). The CDR3 spells CASTKEGLTYEQYF. CDR3 sequence (DNA): TGTGCCAGCACTAAGGAGGGGTTAACCTACGAGCAGTACTTC.

The gene calls are TRBV7-3 and TRBJ2-3; D is possibly TRBD1 (6 bases). The ends were cut back, 1 base at V and 2 bases at J, with 10 bases in the middle. CDR1 and CDR2 (germline): SGHTA, FQGTGA. This CDR3 is 15 amino acids long. CDR3 bases: TGTGCCAGCAGCTTAAATGGACAGCTCACAGATACGCAGTATTTT. It translates to CASSLNGQLTDTQYF.

The rearrangement uses TRBV6-5 and TRBJ2-4, with a possible D match to TRBD2 (5 bases). This CDR3 is built from 15 residues. Germline lookup yields CDR1 MNHEY and CDR2 SVGAGI. V was shortened by 6 bases and J by 13 bases, with 25 bases between the two germline ends. The CDR3 loop reads CASRTFGNSGFRQYF. CDR3 bases: TGTGCCAGCAGGACTTTCGGAAACAGCGGATTTCGGCAGTACTTC.

The chain links TRBV3-1 (or the pseudogene TRBV3-2) to TRBJ1-4; 8 nucleotides match TRBD1. V dropped 4 bases and J dropped 2; count of bases not matched to a gene: 3. CDR3 length: 15 residues. From germline, CDR1 is LGHDT and CDR2 YNNKEL (reference sequence). This CDR3 is CASSLWTGTNEKLFF. DNA of the CDR3: TGTGCCAGCAGCCTGTGGACAGGGACTAATGAAAAACTGTTTTTT.

The chain employs TRBV11-2 and TRBJ2-5, with D unclear. The CDR3 loop spans 14 amino acids. With 1 base removed from V and 1 base from J, the gap between germline ends came to 7 bases. The germline CDR1 and CDR2 sequences are SGHAT and FQNNGV. CDR3 in DNA: TGTGCCAGCAGCTTAGGGCAGCCCCAAGAGACCCAGTACTTC. It codes for CASSLGQPQETQYF.

The V and J genes are TRBV11-2 and TRBJ2-7, with a weak D call TRBD2 (5 bases). The CDR3 loop spans 13 amino acids. Germline V gene data show CDR1 as SGHAT and CDR2 as FQNNGV. The germline V and J ends were trimmed by 1 base and 5 bases, with 9 bases remaining between them. In nucleotides, the CDR3 is TGTGCCAGCAGCTTAGTAGGGCGGGACGAGCAGTACTTC. The encoded protein is CASSLVGRDEQYF.

V gene TRBV27 combines with J gene TRBJ2-7; TRBD1 is a possible D gene (7 bases). In germline, CDR1 is MNHEY, CDR2 SMNVEV (reference sequence). V lost 4 bases and J 0 bases, leaving 13 bases between the germline ends. The CDR3 contains 15 residues. The chain's CDR3 is CASSSPRGVSYEQYF. The CDR3, as DNA: TGTGCCAGCAGTTCCCCCAGGGGGGTCTCCTACGAGCAGTACTTC.

This chain joins TRBV10-3 and TRBJ2-7, with TRBD2 as a possible D gene (6 bases). Between the trimmed V and J ends, which lost 10 bases and 6 bases, there was a span of 16 bases. The germline V gene has CDR1 ENHRY and CDR2 SYGVKD. The CDR3 runs 12 residues. CDR3 bases: TGTGCCACGTCAGCCGGGGGTCGCGAGCAGTACTTC. Encoded protein: CATSAGGREQYF.